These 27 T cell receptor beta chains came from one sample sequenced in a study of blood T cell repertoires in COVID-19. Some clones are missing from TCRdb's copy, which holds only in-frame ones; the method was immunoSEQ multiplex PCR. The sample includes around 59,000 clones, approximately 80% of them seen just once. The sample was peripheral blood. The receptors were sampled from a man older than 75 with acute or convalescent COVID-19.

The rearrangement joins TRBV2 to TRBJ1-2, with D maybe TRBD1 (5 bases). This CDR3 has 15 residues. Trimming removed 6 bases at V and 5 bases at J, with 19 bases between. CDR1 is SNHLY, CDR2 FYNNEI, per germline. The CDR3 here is CASRPHGGTSYGYTF. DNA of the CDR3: TGTGCCAGCAGGCCCCACGGGGGAACCTCGTATGGCTACACCTTC.

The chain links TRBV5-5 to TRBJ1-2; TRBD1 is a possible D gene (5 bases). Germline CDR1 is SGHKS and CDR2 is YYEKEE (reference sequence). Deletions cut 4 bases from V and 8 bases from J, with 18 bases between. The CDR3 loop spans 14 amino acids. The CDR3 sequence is CASSRIPGISGYTF. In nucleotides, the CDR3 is TGTGCCAGCAGCCGGATCCCAGGGATTTCAGGCTACACCTTC.

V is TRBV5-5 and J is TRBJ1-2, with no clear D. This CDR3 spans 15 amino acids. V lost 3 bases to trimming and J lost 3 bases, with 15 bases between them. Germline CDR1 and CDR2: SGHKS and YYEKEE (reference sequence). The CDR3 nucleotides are TGTGCCAGCAGCTCTACAGCAGGCTCGGACTATGGCTACACCTTC. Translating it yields CASSSTAGSDYGYTF.

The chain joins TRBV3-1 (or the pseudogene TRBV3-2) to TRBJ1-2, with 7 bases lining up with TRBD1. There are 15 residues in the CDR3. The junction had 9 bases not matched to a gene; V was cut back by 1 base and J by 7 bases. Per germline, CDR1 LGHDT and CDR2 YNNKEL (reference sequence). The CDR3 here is CASSQGVDRVGGYTF. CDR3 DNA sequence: TGTGCCAGCAGCCAAGGGGTCGACAGGGTAGGTGGCTACACCTTC.

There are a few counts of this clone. Written as DNA, the CDR3 is TGTGCCAGCAGCACAACAGGAAACACTGAAGCTTTCTTT. Its protein is CASSTTGNTEAFF. The V and J genes are TRBV7-3 and TRBJ1-1; weak D call: TRBD1 (5 bases). The CDR3 covers 13 residues. Trimming left V 5 bases short and J 2 bases short, with 9 bases between. The V gene's germline CDR1 is SGHTA and CDR2 FQGTGA.

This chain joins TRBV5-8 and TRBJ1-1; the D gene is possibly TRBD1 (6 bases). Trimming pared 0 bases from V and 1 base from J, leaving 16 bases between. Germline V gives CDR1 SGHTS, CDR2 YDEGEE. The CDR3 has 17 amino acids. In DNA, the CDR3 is TGTGCCAGCAGCTTGGCCCTTCAGGGGTCCCCGAACACTGAAGCTTTCTTT. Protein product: CASSLALQGSPNTEAFF.

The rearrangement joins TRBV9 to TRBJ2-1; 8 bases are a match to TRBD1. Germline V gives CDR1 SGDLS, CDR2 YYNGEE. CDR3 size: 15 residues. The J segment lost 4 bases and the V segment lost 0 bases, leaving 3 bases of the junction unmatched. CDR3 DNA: TGTGCCAGCAGCGTAGAGCAGGGGGCGTACAATGAGCAGTTCTTC. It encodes CASSVEQGAYNEQFF.

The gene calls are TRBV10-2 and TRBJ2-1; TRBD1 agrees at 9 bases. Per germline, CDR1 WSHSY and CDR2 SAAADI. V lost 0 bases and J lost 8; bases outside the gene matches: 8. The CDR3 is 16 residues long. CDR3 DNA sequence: TGCGCCAGCAGTGAGTCGGAGGACAGGGGCGATGATGAGCAGTTCTTC. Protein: CASSESEDRGDDEQFF.

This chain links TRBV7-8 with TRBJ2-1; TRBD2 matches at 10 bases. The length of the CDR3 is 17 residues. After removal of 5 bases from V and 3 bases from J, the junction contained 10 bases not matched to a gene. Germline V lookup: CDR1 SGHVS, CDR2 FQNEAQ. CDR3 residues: CASSQRGQRGGYNEQFF. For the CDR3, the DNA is TGTGCCAGCAGCCAAAGGGGACAGCGGGGGGGCTACAATGAGCAGTTCTTC.

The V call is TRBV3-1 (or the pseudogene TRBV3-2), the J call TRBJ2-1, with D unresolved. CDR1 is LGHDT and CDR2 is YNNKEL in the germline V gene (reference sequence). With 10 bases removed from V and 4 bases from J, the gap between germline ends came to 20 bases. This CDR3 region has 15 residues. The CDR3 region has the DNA TGTGCCACAAAAAGCGAATCTTCCGGTTACAATGAGCAGTTCTTC. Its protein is CATKSESSGYNEQFF.

The CDR3 region has the DNA TGTGCCAGCAGCCCCGGTGTTGCGGGAGGGATCGAGAGGAATGAGCAGTTCTTC. Protein product: CASSPGVAGGIERNEQFF. The V call is TRBV7-9, the J call TRBJ2-1; 9 nucleotides match TRBD2. The CDR3 loop spans 18 amino acids. CDR1 and CDR2 (germline): SEHNR, FQNEAQ (reference sequence). Trimming at V came to 5 bases and at J to 7 bases, leaving 18 bases not matched to a gene.

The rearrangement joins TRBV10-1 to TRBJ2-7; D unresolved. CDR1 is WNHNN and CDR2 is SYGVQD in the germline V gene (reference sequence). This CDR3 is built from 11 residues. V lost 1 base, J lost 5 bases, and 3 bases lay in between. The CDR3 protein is CASSEYNEQYF. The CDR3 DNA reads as TGCGCCAGCAGTGAGTACAACGAGCAGTACTTC.

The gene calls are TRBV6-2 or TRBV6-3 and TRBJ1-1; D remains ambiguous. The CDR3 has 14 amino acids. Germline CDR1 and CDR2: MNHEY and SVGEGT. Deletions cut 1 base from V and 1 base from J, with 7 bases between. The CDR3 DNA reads TGTGCCAGCAGTTACTTTCACAAGAACACTGAAGCTTTCTTT. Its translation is CASSYFHKNTEAFF.

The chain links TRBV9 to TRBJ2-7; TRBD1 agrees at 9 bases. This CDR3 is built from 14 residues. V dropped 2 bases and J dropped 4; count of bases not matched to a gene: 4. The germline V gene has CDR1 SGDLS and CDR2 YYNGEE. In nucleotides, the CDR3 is TGTGCCAGCAGCGTCGGGACAGGGAGGTACGAGCAGTACTTC. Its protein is CASSVGTGRYEQYF.

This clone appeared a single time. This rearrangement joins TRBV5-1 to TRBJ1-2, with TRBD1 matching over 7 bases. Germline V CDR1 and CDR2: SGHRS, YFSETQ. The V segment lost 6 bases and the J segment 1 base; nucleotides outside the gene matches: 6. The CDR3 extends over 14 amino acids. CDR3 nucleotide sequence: TGCGCCAGCAACCCGACAGGGCTTAACTATGGCTACACCTTC. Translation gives CASNPTGLNYGYTF.

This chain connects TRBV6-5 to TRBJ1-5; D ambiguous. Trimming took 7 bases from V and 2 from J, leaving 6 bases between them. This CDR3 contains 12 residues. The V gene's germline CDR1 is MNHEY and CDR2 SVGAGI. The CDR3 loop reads CASTPGNQPQHF. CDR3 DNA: TGTGCCAGCACCCCAGGCAATCAGCCCCAGCATTTT.

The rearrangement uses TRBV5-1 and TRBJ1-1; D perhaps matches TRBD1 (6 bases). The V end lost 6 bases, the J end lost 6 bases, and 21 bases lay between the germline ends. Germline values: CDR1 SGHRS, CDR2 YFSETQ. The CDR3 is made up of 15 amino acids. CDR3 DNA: TGCGCCAGCACCATCCCGGCAGGGGATGGTTCTGAAGCTTTCTTT. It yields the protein CASTIPAGDGSEAFF.

In DNA, the CDR3 is TGTGCCAGCAGTACGGAACCAGGGGGGAACACTGAAGCTTTCTTT. Amino acid sequence: CASSTEPGGNTEAFF. The rearrangement joins TRBV9 to TRBJ1-1, with 7 bases fitting TRBD1. The V segment lost 5 bases and the J segment 1 base; nucleotides outside the gene matches: 8. The germline V gene encodes CDR1 SGDLS and CDR2 YYNGEE. The CDR3 is 15 residues long.

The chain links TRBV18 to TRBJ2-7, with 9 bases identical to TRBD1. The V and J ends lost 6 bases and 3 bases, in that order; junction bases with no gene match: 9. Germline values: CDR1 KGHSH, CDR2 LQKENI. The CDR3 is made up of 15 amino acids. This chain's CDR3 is CASSPTGGYGYEQYF. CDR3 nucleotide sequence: TGTGCCAGCTCCCCAACAGGGGGCTATGGCTACGAGCAGTACTTC.

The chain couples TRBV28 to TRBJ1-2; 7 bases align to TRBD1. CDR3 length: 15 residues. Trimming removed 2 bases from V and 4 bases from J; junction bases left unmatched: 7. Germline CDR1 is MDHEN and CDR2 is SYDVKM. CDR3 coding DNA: TGTGCCAGCAGTTTAGGGCAGGGGGTTGGCTATGGCTACACCTTC. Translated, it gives CASSLGQGVGYGYTF.

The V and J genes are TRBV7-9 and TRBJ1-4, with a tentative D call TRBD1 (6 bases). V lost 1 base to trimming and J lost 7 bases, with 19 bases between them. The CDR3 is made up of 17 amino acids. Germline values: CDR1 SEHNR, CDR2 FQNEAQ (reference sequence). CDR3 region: CASSLGRTAQVGEKLFF. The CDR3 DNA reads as TGTGCCAGCAGCTTAGGTCGGACAGCGCAAGTAGGTGAAAAACTGTTTTTT.

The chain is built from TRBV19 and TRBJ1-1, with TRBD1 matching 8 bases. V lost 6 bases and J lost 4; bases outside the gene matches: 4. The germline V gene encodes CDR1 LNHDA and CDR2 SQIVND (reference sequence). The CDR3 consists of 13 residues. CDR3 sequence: CASSMTGATEAFF. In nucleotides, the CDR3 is TGTGCCAGTAGCATGACAGGGGCCACTGAAGCTTTCTTT.

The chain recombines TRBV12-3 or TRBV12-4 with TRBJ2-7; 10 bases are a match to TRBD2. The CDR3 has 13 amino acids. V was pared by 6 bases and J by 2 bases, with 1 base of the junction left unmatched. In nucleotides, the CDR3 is TGTGCCAGCAGGAGCGGGGGGGCCTACGAGCAGTACTTC. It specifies CASRSGGAYEQYF.

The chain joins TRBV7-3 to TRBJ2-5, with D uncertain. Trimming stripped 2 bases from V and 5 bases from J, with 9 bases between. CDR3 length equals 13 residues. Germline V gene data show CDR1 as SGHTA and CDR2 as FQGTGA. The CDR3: CASSLSLGETQYF. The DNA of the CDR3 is TGTGCCAGCAGCTTATCCCTCGGTGAGACCCAGTACTTC. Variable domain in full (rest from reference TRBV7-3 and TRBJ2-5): GAGVSQTPSNKVTEKGKYVELRCDPISGHTALYWYRQSLGQGPEFLIYFQGTGAADDSGLPNDRFFAVRPEGSVSTLKIQRTERGDSAVYLCASSLSLGETQYFGPGTRLLVL.

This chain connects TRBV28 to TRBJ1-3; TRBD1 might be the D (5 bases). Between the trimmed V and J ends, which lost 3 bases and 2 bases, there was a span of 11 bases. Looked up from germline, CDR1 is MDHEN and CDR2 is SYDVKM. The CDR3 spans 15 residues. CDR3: CASSFRRTTGNTIYF. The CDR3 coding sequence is TGTGCCAGCAGTTTTCGTAGGACAACTGGAAACACCATATATTTT. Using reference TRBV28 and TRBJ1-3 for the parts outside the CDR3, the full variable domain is DVKVTQSSRYLVKRTGEKVFLECVQDMDHENMFWYRQDPGLGLRLIYFSYDVKMKEKGDIPEGYSVSREKKERFSLILESASTNQTSMYLCASSFRRTTGNTIYFGEGSWLTVV.

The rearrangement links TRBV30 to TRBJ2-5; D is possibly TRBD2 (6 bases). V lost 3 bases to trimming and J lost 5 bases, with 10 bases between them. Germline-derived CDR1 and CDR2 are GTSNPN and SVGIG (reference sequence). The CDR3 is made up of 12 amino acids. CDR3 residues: CAWSYRGETQYF. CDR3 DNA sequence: TGTGCCTGGAGCTACCGGGGGGAGACCCAGTACTTC.

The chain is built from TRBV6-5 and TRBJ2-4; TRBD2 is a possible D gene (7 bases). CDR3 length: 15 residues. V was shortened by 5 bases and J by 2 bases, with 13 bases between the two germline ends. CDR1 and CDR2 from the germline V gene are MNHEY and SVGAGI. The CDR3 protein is CASSNREGTKNIQYF. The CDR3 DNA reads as TGTGCCAGCAGTAACAGGGAGGGAACCAAAAACATTCAGTACTTC.